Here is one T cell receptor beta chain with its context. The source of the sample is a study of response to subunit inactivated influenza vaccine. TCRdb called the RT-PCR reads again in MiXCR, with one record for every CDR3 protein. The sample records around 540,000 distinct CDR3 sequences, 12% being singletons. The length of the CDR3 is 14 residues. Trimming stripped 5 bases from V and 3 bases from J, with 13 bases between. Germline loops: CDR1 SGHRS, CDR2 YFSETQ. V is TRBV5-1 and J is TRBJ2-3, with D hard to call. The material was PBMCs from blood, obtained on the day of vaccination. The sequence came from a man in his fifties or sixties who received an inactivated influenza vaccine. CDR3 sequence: CASSRLSTTDTQYF. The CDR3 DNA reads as TGCGCCAGCAGTCGTCTTAGCACTACAGATACGCAGTATTTT.